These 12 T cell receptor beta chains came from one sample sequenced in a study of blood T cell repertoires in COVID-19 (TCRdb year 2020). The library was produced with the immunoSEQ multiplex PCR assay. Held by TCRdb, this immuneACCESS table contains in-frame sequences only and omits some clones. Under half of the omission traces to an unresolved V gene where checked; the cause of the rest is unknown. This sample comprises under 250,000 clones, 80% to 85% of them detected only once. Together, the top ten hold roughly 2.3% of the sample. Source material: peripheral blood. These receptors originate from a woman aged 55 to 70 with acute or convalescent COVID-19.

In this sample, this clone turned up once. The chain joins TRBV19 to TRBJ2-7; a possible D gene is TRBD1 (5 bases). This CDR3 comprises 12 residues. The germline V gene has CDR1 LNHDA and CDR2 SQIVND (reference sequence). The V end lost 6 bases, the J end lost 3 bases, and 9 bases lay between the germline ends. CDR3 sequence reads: CASSRDLYEQYF. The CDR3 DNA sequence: TGTGCCAGTAGCAGGGATCTCTACGAGCAGTACTTC. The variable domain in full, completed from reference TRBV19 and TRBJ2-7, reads DGGITQSPKYLFRKEGQNVTLSCEQNLNHDAMYWYRQDPGQGLRLIYYSQIVNDFQKGDIAEGYSVSREKKESFPLTVTSAQKNPTAFYLCASSRDLYEQYFGPGTRLTVT.

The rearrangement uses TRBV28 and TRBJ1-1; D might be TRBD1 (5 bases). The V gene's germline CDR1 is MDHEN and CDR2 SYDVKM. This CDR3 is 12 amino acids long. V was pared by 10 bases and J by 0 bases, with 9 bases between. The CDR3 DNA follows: TGTGCCATAAGACAGATGAACACTGAAGCTTTCTTT. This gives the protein CAIRQMNTEAFF. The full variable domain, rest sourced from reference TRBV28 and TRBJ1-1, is DVKVTQSSRYLVKRTGEKVFLECVQDMDHENMFWYRQDPGLGLRLIYFSYDVKMKEKGDIPEGYSVSREKKERFSLILESASTNQTSMYLCAIRQMNTEAFFGQGTRLTVV.

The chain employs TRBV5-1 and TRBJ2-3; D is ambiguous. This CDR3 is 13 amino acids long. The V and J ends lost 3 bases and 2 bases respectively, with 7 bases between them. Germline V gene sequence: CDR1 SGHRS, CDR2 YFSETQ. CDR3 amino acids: CASSSGSTDTQYF. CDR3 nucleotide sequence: TGCGCCAGCAGCTCCGGGTCCACAGATACGCAGTATTTT.

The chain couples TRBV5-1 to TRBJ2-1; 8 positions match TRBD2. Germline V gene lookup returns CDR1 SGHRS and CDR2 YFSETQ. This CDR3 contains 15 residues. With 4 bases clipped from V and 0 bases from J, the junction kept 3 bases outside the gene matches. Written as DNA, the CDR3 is TGCGCCAGCAGCCAGAGCGGGAGCTCCTACAATGAGCAGTTCTTC. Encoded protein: CASSQSGSSYNEQFF.

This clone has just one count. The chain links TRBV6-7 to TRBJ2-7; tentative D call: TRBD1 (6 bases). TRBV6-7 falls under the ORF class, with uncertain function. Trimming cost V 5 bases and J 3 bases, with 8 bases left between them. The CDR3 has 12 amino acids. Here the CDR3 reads CASSLQGYEQYF. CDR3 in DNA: TGTGCCAGCAGTCTACAGGGCTACGAGCAGTACTTC.

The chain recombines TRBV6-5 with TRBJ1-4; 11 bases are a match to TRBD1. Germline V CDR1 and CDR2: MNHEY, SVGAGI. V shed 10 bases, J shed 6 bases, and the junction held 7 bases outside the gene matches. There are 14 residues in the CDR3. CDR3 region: CATLRTGGDEKLFF. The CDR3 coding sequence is TGTGCCACCCTCCGGACAGGGGGCGATGAAAAACTGTTTTTT.

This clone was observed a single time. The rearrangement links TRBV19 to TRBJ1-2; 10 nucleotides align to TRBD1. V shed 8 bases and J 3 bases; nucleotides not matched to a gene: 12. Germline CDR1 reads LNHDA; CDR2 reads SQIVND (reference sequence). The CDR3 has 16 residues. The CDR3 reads CASRPGQGFFYYGYTF. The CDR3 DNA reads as TGTGCCAGTCGACCGGGACAGGGGTTCTTCTACTATGGCTACACCTTC.

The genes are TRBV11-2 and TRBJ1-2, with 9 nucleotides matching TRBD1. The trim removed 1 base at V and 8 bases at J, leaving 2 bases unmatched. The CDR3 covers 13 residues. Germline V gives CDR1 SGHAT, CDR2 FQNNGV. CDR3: CASSLGQGGGYTF. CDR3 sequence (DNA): TGTGCCAGCAGCTTAGGACAGGGGGGCGGCTACACCTTC.

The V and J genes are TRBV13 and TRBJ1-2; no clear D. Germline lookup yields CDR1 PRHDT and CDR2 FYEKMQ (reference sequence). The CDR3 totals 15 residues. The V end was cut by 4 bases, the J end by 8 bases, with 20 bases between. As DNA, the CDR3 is TGTGCCAGCAGCTCCTCCACCGGGTTAAAAAAAGGCTACACCTTC. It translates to CASSSSTGLKKGYTF.

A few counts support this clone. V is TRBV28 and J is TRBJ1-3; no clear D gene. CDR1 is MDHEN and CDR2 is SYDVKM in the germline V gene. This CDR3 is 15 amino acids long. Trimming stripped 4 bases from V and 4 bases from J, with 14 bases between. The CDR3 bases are TGTGCCAGCAGTTCCCCGGGTTGGTTGGGAAACACCATATATTTT. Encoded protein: CASSSPGWLGNTIYF.

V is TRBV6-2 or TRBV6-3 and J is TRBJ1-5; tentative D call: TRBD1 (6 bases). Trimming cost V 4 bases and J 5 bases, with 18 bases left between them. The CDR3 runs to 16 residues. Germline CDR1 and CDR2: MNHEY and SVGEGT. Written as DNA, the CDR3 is TGTGCCAGCAGTTCCATCAGGGGTAGGAACGATCAGCCCCAGCATTTT. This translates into CASSSIRGRNDQPQHF.

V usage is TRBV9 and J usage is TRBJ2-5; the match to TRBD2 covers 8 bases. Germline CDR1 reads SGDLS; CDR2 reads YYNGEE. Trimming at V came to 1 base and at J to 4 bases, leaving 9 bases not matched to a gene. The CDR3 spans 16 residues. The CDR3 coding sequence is TGTGCCAGCAGCGTAAGGGGTAGCGGGGTTGGAGAGACCCAGTACTTC. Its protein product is CASSVRGSGVGETQYF.